The 14 T cell receptor beta chains below were found in one sample sequenced in a study of OX40 agonist ivuxolimab in advanced cancers. Assay: immunoSEQ multiplex PCR; the TCRdb copy retains only in-frame clones and omits some. The top ten clones hold around 6.6% of a sample with about 83,000 clones, roughly 80% of them seen once. The specimen was CD4+ or CD8+ T cells sorted from blood, collected in a trial of the OX40 agonist ivuxolimab. These receptors were collected from an adult with an advanced solid tumor such as melanoma, head and neck, liver or kidney cancer.

J is TRBJ2-2 and V is TRBV9, with 9 bases lining up with TRBD1. CDR1 SGDLS and CDR2 YYNGEE come from the germline V gene. The CDR3 is 17 residues long. V was pared by 3 bases and J by 2 bases, with 8 bases of the junction left unmatched. CDR3 loop: CASSENRQGGNTGELFF. Here the CDR3 DNA reads TGTGCCAGCAGCGAAAACAGACAGGGGGGAAACACCGGGGAGCTGTTTTTT. Filled out from reference TRBV9 and TRBJ2-2, the complete variable domain reads DSGVTQTPKHLITATGQRVTLRCSPRSGDLSVYWYQQSLDQGLQFLIQYYNGEERAKGNILERFSAQQFPDLHSELNLSSLELGDSALYFCASSENRQGGNTGELFFGEGSRLTVL.

The J gene is TRBJ1-5, the V gene TRBV6-5; 7 bases align to TRBD1. After removal of 6 bases from V and 5 bases from J, the junction contained 7 bases not matched to a gene. The CDR3 runs to 14 residues. The V gene's germline CDR1 is MNHEY and CDR2 SVGAGI. The CDR3, as DNA: TGTGCCAGCAGAGGACAGGTGCTAGATCAGCCCCAGCATTTT. It yields the protein CASRGQVLDQPQHF.

This chain joins TRBV9 and TRBJ1-3; D remains unclear. CDR1 and CDR2 from the germline V gene are SGDLS and YYNGEE. With 0 bases removed from V and 0 bases from J, the gap between germline ends came to 16 bases. This CDR3 contains 18 residues. The CDR3 spells CASSVGPIFRGSGNTIYF. The CDR3 nucleotides read TGTGCCAGCAGCGTAGGACCCATCTTCCGGGGCTCTGGAAACACCATATATTTT.

This clone showed up just a few times. The chain is built from TRBV27 and TRBJ1-2; 8 nucleotides match TRBD1. The germline CDR1 and CDR2 sequences are MNHEY and SMNVEV (reference sequence). This CDR3 region has 15 residues. V shed 2 bases, J shed 4 bases, and the junction held 6 bases outside the gene matches. This CDR3 reads CASSLRQGHLYGYTF. DNA of the CDR3: TGTGCCAGCAGTTTACGACAGGGGCACCTCTATGGCTACACCTTC.

V is TRBV2 and J is TRBJ1-2; 9 bases match TRBD1. Germline V gives CDR1 SNHLY, CDR2 FYNNEI. The CDR3 covers 16 residues. Losses at the gene ends were 8 bases for V and 2 bases for J; bases not matched to a gene: 12. The CDR3 is CASPGRTGQGNYGYTF. The CDR3 coding sequence is TGTGCCAGCCCGGGACGGACAGGACAGGGGAACTATGGCTACACCTTC.

A few counts support this clone. The rearrangement uses TRBV7-2 and TRBJ2-7, with D maybe TRBD1 (6 bases). The CDR3 extends over 14 amino acids. The ends were cut back, 1 base at V and 4 bases at J, with 11 bases in the middle. CDR1 is SGHTA and CDR2 is FQGNSA in the germline V gene. The CDR3 reads CASSLGQARYEQYF. The CDR3 nucleotides read TGTGCCAGCAGCTTAGGACAGGCAAGATACGAGCAGTACTTC.

The rearrangement joins TRBV11-2 to TRBJ2-1; TRBD1 agrees at 9 bases. Germline CDR1 and CDR2: SGHAT and FQNNGV. The J segment lost 2 bases and the V segment lost 4 bases, leaving 3 bases of the junction unmatched. This CDR3 region has 15 residues. Written as DNA, the CDR3 is TGTGCCAGCAGCTCCACAGGGGGCCCCTACAATGAGCAGTTCTTC. It codes for CASSSTGGPYNEQFF.

CDR3 sequence reads: CASTARSYNSPLHF. CDR3 nucleotide sequence: TGTGCCAGCACGGCTCGCTCCTATAATTCACCCCTCCACTTT. V usage is TRBV6-1 and J usage is TRBJ1-6; D is unresolved. This CDR3 region has 14 residues. The germline V gene encodes CDR1 MNHNS and CDR2 SASEGT. Trimming shortened V by 7 bases and J by 0 bases, and 7 bases separated the two germline ends.

Only a few counts were recorded for this clone. The chain combines TRBV14 with TRBJ2-7; the D is unclear. Trimming took off 4 bases at V and 3 bases at J, with 10 bases between the two ends. CDR3 length: 13 amino acids. Germline values: CDR1 SGHDN, CDR2 FVKESK. The CDR3: CASSPEIHYEQYF. The CDR3 DNA sequence: TGTGCCAGCAGCCCCGAGATACACTACGAGCAGTACTTC.

J is TRBJ2-2 and V is TRBV5-8, with 7 nucleotides matching TRBD1. With 1 base clipped from V and 7 bases from J, the junction kept 7 bases outside the gene matches. Germline V gene lookup returns CDR1 SGHTS and CDR2 YDEGEE. The CDR3 contains 15 residues. The CDR3 region is CASSLYRGLDGELFF. For the CDR3, the DNA is TGTGCCAGCAGCTTGTATAGGGGGCTAGACGGGGAGCTGTTTTTT.

The CDR3 bases are TGTGCCAGCAGCTTGGGAGGACCCGCGGACGAGCAGTACTTC. It translates to CASSLGGPADEQYF. The V gene is TRBV5-6, the J gene TRBJ2-7; D gene uncertain. Germline CDR1 and CDR2: SGHDT and YYEEEE. CDR3 length: 14 residues. Trimming removed 0 bases from V and 5 bases from J, with 12 bases in between.

The CDR3 here is CASSVTGEAFF. The CDR3 DNA reads TGTGCCAGCAGCGTAACAGGGGAAGCTTTCTTT. This chain uses TRBV13 with TRBJ1-1; D perhaps matches TRBD1 (6 bases). The V end lost 5 bases, the J end lost 8 bases, and 9 bases lay between the germline ends. Germline-derived CDR1 and CDR2 are PRHDT and FYEKMQ (reference sequence). CDR3 length: 11 amino acids.

This clone appeared a few times. The chain combines TRBV7-3 with TRBJ2-3; 9 bases line up with TRBD2. Germline CDR1 is SGHTA and CDR2 is FQGTGA. The CDR3 sequence is 15 residues long. V lost 4 bases and J lost 5; bases outside the gene matches: 7. For the CDR3, the DNA is TGTGCCAGCAGCTCCCAGACTAGCGGTAGAGATACGCAGTATTTT. It translates to CASSSQTSGRDTQYF. Complete variable domain (other parts from reference TRBV7-3 and TRBJ2-3): GAGVSQTPSNKVTEKGKYVELRCDPISGHTALYWYRQSLGQGPEFLIYFQGTGAADDSGLPNDRFFAVRPEGSVSTLKIQRTERGDSAVYLCASSSQTSGRDTQYFGPGTRLTVL.

This clone showed up just a few times. This chain uses TRBV19 with TRBJ1-1, with unresolved D. Germline assignment: CDR1 LNHDA and CDR2 SQIVND (reference sequence). Trimming cost V 6 bases and J 2 bases, with 13 bases left between them. This CDR3 is 14 amino acids long. Written as DNA, the CDR3 is TGTGCCAGTAGGGGGATCGGAGAAAACACTGAAGCTTTCTTT. As protein: CASRGIGENTEAFF. The complete variable domain, with remaining parts taken from reference TRBV19 and TRBJ1-1, reads DGGITQSPKYLFRKEGQNVTLSCEQNLNHDAMYWYRQDPGQGLRLIYYSQIVNDFQKGDIAEGYSVSREKKESFPLTVTSAQKNPTAFYLCASRGIGENTEAFFGQGTRLTVV.